This entry lists 15 T cell receptor beta chains sequenced from one sample in a study of OX40 agonist ivuxolimab in advanced cancers. Measured with immunoSEQ multiplex PCR; TCRdb has only the in-frame clones, and not every one. The sample contains 15,000 to 20,000 clones, around 81% of which appear only once. Sequencing was performed on CD4+ or CD8+ T cells sorted from blood, taken in a trial of the OX40 agonist ivuxolimab. The receptors originated from an adult with an advanced solid tumor such as melanoma, head and neck, liver or kidney cancer.

The V and J genes are TRBV5-1 and TRBJ2-6; D uncertain. Germline values: CDR1 SGHRS, CDR2 YFSETQ. This CDR3 region has 18 residues. V lost 0 bases to trimming and J lost 0 bases, with 13 bases between them. The CDR3 here is CASSLAVDWNSGANVLTF. As DNA, the CDR3 is TGCGCCAGCAGCTTGGCCGTCGACTGGAACTCTGGGGCCAACGTCCTGACTTTC.

There are a few counts of this clone. This sequence joins TRBV20-1 and TRBJ2-7; D not resolved. CDR3 length equals 11 residues. Trimming took 3 bases from V and 7 from J, leaving 10 bases between them. Germline-derived CDR1 and CDR2 are DFQATT and SNEGSKA (reference sequence). DNA of the CDR3: TGCAGTGCTAGTAACCCTATGGAGCAGTACTTC. It encodes CSASNPMEQYF.

V and J are TRBV27 and TRBJ1-2, with 8 bases fitting TRBD1. The CDR3 has 14 residues. With V trimmed by 3 bases and J by 7 bases, 7 bases remained unmatched. Germline V lookup: CDR1 MNHEY, CDR2 SMNVEV (reference sequence). For the CDR3, the DNA is TGTGCCAGCAGTTTGACAGGGGCATCGGCTGGCTACACCTTC. Its protein product is CASSLTGASAGYTF.

As DNA, the CDR3 is TGTGCCAGCAGTCCCCTCGGACAGGGGCCCTCCTACGAGCAGTACTTC. It translates to CASSPLGQGPSYEQYF. V gene TRBV28 combines with J gene TRBJ2-7, with 9 bases matching TRBD1. CDR1 MDHEN and CDR2 SYDVKM come from the germline V gene. This CDR3 has 16 amino acids. V lost 5 bases, J lost 0 bases, and 8 bases stayed unmatched. The complete variable domain, with remaining parts taken from reference TRBV28 and TRBJ2-7, reads DVKVTQSSRYLVKRTGEKVFLECVQDMDHENMFWYRQDPGLGLRLIYFSYDVKMKEKGDIPEGYSVSREKKERFSLILESASTNQTSMYLCASSPLGQGPSYEQYFGPGTRLTVT.

V and J are TRBV19 and TRBJ2-1, with 11 bases aligning to TRBD1. The CDR3 spans 14 residues. Germline V gene data show CDR1 as LNHDA and CDR2 as SQIVND (reference sequence). V lost 7 bases and J lost 7; bases outside the gene matches: 6. CDR3 residues: CASKGDRGLNEQFF. For the CDR3, the DNA is TGTGCCAGTAAAGGGGACAGGGGGTTGAATGAGCAGTTCTTC.

This clone was observed a single time. V usage is TRBV5-1 and J usage is TRBJ1-4; D not resolved. The germline V gene has CDR1 SGHRS and CDR2 YFSETQ. With 4 bases removed from V and 5 bases from J, the gap between germline ends came to 15 bases. The CDR3 has 15 residues. The CDR3 sequence: CASSISRTQNEKLFF. The CDR3 bases are TGCGCCAGCAGCATCTCCCGGACTCAGAATGAAAAACTGTTTTTT.

The genes are TRBV5-1 and TRBJ1-5; D may be TRBD1 (5 bases). CDR1 SGHRS and CDR2 YFSETQ come from the germline V gene. The ends were cut back, 1 base at V and 4 bases at J, with 12 bases in the middle. The length of the CDR3 is 15 residues. The CDR3 protein is CASSLISGRNQPQHF. The CDR3 DNA follows: TGCGCCAGCAGCTTGATTTCAGGGCGGAATCAGCCCCAGCATTTT.

J is TRBJ2-2 and V is TRBV18; 10 bases match TRBD2. CDR1 is KGHSH, CDR2 LQKENI, per germline. The CDR3 contains 15 residues. V lost 4 bases, J lost 2 bases, and 1 base stayed unmatched. The CDR3 DNA reads as TGTGCCAGCTCACTAGCGGGAGGAAACACCGGGGAGCTGTTTTTT. Translated: CASSLAGGNTGELFF.

The V gene is TRBV19, the J gene TRBJ2-4, with no clear D. The germline V gene has CDR1 LNHDA and CDR2 SQIVND (reference sequence). Trimming shortened V by 3 bases and J by 1 base, and 4 bases separated the two germline ends. The CDR3 has 13 residues. DNA of the CDR3: TGTGCCAGTAGTATGGGGGCCAAAAACATTCAGTACTTC. It specifies CASSMGAKNIQYF. The whole variable domain, filled in from reference TRBV19 and TRBJ2-4, reads DGGITQSPKYLFRKEGQNVTLSCEQNLNHDAMYWYRQDPGQGLRLIYYSQIVNDFQKGDIAEGYSVSREKKESFPLTVTSAQKNPTAFYLCASSMGAKNIQYFGAGTRLSVL.

This chain links TRBV6-6 with TRBJ1-1; a possible D gene is TRBD1 (5 bases). The CDR3 contains 14 residues. Per germline, CDR1 MNHNY and CDR2 SVGAGI (reference sequence). V lost 8 bases, J lost 6 bases, and 19 bases lay in between. The CDR3 loop reads CASGEWGGKAEAFF. Written as DNA, the CDR3 is TGTGCCAGCGGGGAATGGGGGGGAAAGGCTGAAGCTTTCTTT.

This clone was seen just once. This sequence joins TRBV5-4 and TRBJ1-2; a possible D gene is TRBD1 (6 bases). The CDR3 has 15 residues. V gave up 4 bases and J gave up 1 base, with 14 bases separating them. Germline V gene lookup returns CDR1 SGHNT and CDR2 YYREEE (reference sequence). The CDR3 loop reads CASSATNRVNYGYTF. As DNA, the CDR3 is TGTGCCAGCAGCGCTACCAACAGGGTTAACTATGGCTACACCTTC.

The sample holds a few counts of this clone. The chain joins TRBV2 to TRBJ1-5; D is unclear. V lost 4 bases to trimming and J lost 4 bases, with 14 bases between them. CDR1 SNHLY and CDR2 FYNNEI come from the germline V gene. CDR3 length equals 15 residues. The CDR3 sequence is CASSVDGGGNQPQHF. CDR3 nucleotides: TGTGCCAGCAGTGTAGACGGCGGCGGGAATCAGCCCCAGCATTTT.

The chain has TRBV27 and TRBJ2-2; 13 nucleotides line up with TRBD2. Germline CDR1 is MNHEY and CDR2 is SMNVEV (reference sequence). With V trimmed by 4 bases and J by 5 bases, 10 bases remained unmatched. The CDR3 sequence is 18 residues long. This CDR3 is CASSSDWTSGSLTGELFF. The CDR3 DNA follows: TGTGCCAGCAGTTCCGATTGGACTAGCGGGAGTTTAACCGGGGAGCTGTTTTTT.

As DNA, the CDR3 is TGCGCCAGCAGCTTGGTTACAGCCGGGGCCAACGTCCTGACTTTC. Translated, it gives CASSLVTAGANVLTF. The chain uses TRBV5-1 and TRBJ2-6; D remains unclear. The V gene's germline CDR1 is SGHRS and CDR2 YFSETQ. The CDR3 is 15 amino acids. V shed 0 bases and J shed 4 bases, with 8 bases lying between them. Complete variable domain (other parts from reference TRBV5-1 and TRBJ2-6): KAGVTQTPRYLIKTRGQQVTLSCSPISGHRSVSWYQQTPGQGLQFLFEYFSETQRNKGNFPGRFSGRQFSNSRSEMNVSTLELGDSALYLCASSLVTAGANVLTFGAGSRLTVL.

This chain links TRBV5-1 with TRBJ2-7, with 8 bases fitting TRBD1. This CDR3 is 15 amino acids long. CDR1 is SGHRS and CDR2 is YFSETQ in the germline V gene. V dropped 1 base and J dropped 3; count of bases not matched to a gene: 6. CDR3 in DNA: TGCGCCAGCAGCTTGAGGACAGGGCCCAACTACGAGCAGTACTTC. Translating gives CASSLRTGPNYEQYF.